The clone carrying this TCR beta chain was recorded a few times. Germline V gives CDR1 SGHTA, CDR2 FQGNSA. V lost 5 bases, J lost 9 bases, and 9 bases stayed unmatched. The CDR3 totals 14 residues. Unique molecular identifiers were incorporated during preparation of the TCRbeta library. TCRdb re-called the PCR reads through MiXCR, storing one row per CDR3 protein. The sample yields approximately 500,000 distinct CDR3 sequences, 10% to 13% seen once. The data were obtained in a study of T-cell reconstitution after alpha-beta-depleted transplantation in children. The chain recombines TRBV7-2 with TRBJ2-1; 8 bases map to TRBD1. This clonotype was obtained from a child aged 2 to 10 with inherited bone marrow failure, due to receive a stem cell transplant. The sequenced sample was PBMCs, obtained before TCRalphabeta/CD19-depleted stem cell transplant. CDR3 bases: TGTGCCAGCAGCCGACCCCAGGGGGCTGGTGAGCAGTTCTTC. Encoded protein: CASSRPQGAGEQFF.